Sequencing of this T cell receptor beta chain was carried out in a study of shared clonotypes between healthy human individuals. This clone was found once. Its antigen is as yet unknown. Those who donated, Caucasian adults without exception, all lived in Nashville, Tennessee. A deep-level run was used for the assay. Produced via immunoSEQ multiplex PCR; TCRdb's table is partial and in-frame only. In the table there are millions of clones, 85% to 95% of which are singletons. The study, taken as a whole, reports: The sampled material consisted only of blood, and tissue repertoires are likely to differ.

V shed 8 bases and J 2 bases; nucleotides not matched to a gene: 8. Germline V gives CDR1 SGHTA, CDR2 FQGNSA. The CDR3 is made up of 14 amino acids. The chain recombines TRBV7-2 with TRBJ2-7; TRBD1 matches 8 bases. Sequencing was carried out using naive CD4+ T cells sorted from blood. Subset described: CD45RA+ positively selected. The receptor's source is a man aged 18 to 35 in good health. The CDR3 DNA follows: TGTGCCAGCGGGCCACAGGGGGGACCCTACGAGCAGTACTTC. Translated: CASGPQGGPYEQYF.